The rows below give T cell receptor beta chains drawn from one sample of a study of blood T cell repertoires in COVID-19. Measured with immunoSEQ multiplex PCR; TCRdb has only the in-frame clones, and not every one. The sample records around 100,000 clones, around four fifths being singletons. The sample comprised peripheral blood. These receptors were taken from a man in his fifties with active or convalescent COVID-19. Each CDR3 is given with its conserved first and last residue. A D gene is named only where the DNA matches it firmly. Size values are once, few and many counts, or a class for expanded clones, and some rows have none.

j_call d_call cdr3_length clone_size v_call cdr3_aa cdr3_nt
TRBJ1-2 - 13 - TRBV12-5 CASKAGNNYGYTF TGTGCTAGTAAGGCGGGCAATAACTATGGCTACACCTTC
TRBJ2-1 - 13 - TRBV10-1 CASTPSVEGEQFF TGCGCCAGCACCCCTTCTGTCGAGGGTGAGCAGTTCTTC
TRBJ1-1 TRBD1 12 few TRBV27 CASSTGWTEAFF TGTGCCAGCTCGACAGGGTGGACTGAAGCTTTCTTT
TRBJ2-4 - 14 once TRBV19 CASVDSVAKNIQYF TGTGCCAGCGTGGACAGCGTAGCCAAAAACATTCAGTACTTC
TRBJ2-5 - 13 - TRBV6-1 CASSEVSQETQYF TGTGCCAGCAGTGAAGTCAGCCAAGAGACCCAGTACTTC
TRBJ1-2 - 14 - TRBV2 CASSEEGWSVGYTF TGTGCCAGCAGTGAGGAGGGATGGTCGGTTGGCTACACCTTC
TRBJ1-4 - 14 once TRBV21-1 CASSKERWIEKLFF TGTGCCAGCAGCAAAGAGCGGTGGATTGAAAAACTGTTTTTT
TRBJ1-2 TRBD1 13 - TRBV24-1 CATRTGGADGYTF TGTGCCACCAGGACAGGGGGCGCCGATGGCTACACCTTC
TRBJ2-3 TRBD2 19 - TRBV19 CASSLSGSTSGDLRDTQYF TGTGCCAGTAGTTTAAGTGGATCGACTAGCGGGGACCTTAGGGATACGCAGTATTTT
TRBJ2-7 TRBD1 14 - TRBV30 CAWSYGTGAYEQYF TGTGCCTGGAGTTACGGGACAGGAGCCTACGAGCAGTACTTC
TRBJ2-5 TRBD1 14 once TRBV18 CASSQDRAAETQYF TGTGCCAGCTCCCAGGACAGGGCTGCGGAGACCCAGTACTTC
TRBJ1-1 - 13 once TRBV7-3 CASSLTPGTEAFF TGTGCCAGCAGCTTAACCCCAGGGACTGAAGCTTTCTTT
TRBJ2-3 TRBD1 12 - TRBV29-1 CSVASGGATQYF TGCAGCGTGGCATCAGGGGGAGCTACGCAGTATTTT
TRBJ1-2 - 14 - TRBV19 CASSIDFPNYGYTF TGTGCCAGTAGTATTGACTTTCCTAACTATGGCTACACCTTC
TRBJ2-1 - 13 - TRBV19 CASSKSRFEFQFF TGTGCCAGTAGTAAAAGTCGGTTTGAGTTCCAGTTCTTC
TRBJ2-7 - 14 - TRBV30 CAWETQGYPYEQYF TGTGCCTGGGAAACACAGGGCTACCCCTACGAGCAGTACTTC
TRBJ1-1 - 13 - TRBV29-1 CSVEDQANTEAFF TGCAGCGTTGAAGACCAGGCGAACACTGAAGCTTTCTTT
TRBJ1-5 TRBD1 12 - TRBV24-1 CATGGNNQPQHF TGTGCCACAGGGGGCAACAATCAGCCCCAGCATTTT
TRBJ1-5 - 13 - TRBV5-1 CATGGVFGRPQHF TGCGCCACAGGCGGGGTCTTCGGACGGCCCCAGCATTTT
TRBJ1-5 TRBD1 15 - TRBV2 CASTRQGGNNQPQHF TGTGCCAGCACCAGACAGGGTGGAAACAATCAGCCCCAGCATTTT
TRBJ2-1 - 16 - TRBV7-2 CASSLSIKRAYNEQFF TGTGCCAGCAGCCTATCTATTAAAAGAGCCTACAATGAGCAGTTCTTC
TRBJ2-3 - 15 - TRBV11-2 CASSLKGHGTDTQYF TGTGCCAGCAGCTTAAAGGGACATGGCACAGATACGCAGTATTTT
TRBJ2-3 - 13 - TRBV6-4 CASSEEGGDTQYF TGTGCCAGCAGTGAGGAGGGAGGAGATACGCAGTATTTT
TRBJ1-5 - 14 - TRBV5-1 CASSLSGPHQPQHF TGCGCCAGCAGCTTATCAGGGCCGCATCAGCCCCAGCATTTT
TRBJ2-7 - 16 - TRBV10-3 CAISDPGSDSSYEQYF TGTGCCATCAGTGACCCCGGTTCGGACAGCTCCTACGAGCAGTACTTC
TRBJ2-7 - 11 - TRBV30 CAWSVLGAVGF TGTGCCTGGAGTGTACTTGGGGCAGTCGGCTTC
TRBJ1-1 - 15 - TRBV5-3 CARSLGERRGTEAFF TGTGCCAGAAGCTTGGGAGAGCGGCGAGGCACTGAAGCTTTCTTT
TRBJ2-1 TRBD2 16 - TRBV4-1 CASSQERLAGRNEQFF TGCGCCAGCAGCCAAGAGAGGCTAGCGGGGCGCAATGAGCAGTTCTTC
TRBJ2-5 TRBD1 15 - TRBV5-4 CASWDRDLGQETQYF TGTGCCAGCTGGGACAGGGATTTGGGGCAAGAGACCCAGTACTTC
TRBJ2-1 TRBD2 16 - TRBV5-4 CASSLSGGGSYNEQFF TGTGCCAGCAGCTTGTCCGGGGGGGGGTCCTACAATGAGCAGTTCTTC
TRBJ2-2 TRBD1 14 - TRBV6-5 CASTKDRDVGELFF TGTGCCAGCACCAAGGACAGGGACGTCGGGGAGCTGTTTTTT
TRBJ2-1 - 11 few TRBV27 CATGSYNEQFF TGTGCCACCGGCTCCTACAATGAGCAGTTCTTC
TRBJ1-2 - 15 - TRBV10-3 CAISAWDNANYGYTF TGTGCCATCAGTGCTTGGGACAACGCTAACTATGGCTACACCTTC
TRBJ1-4 - 20 - TRBV23-1 CASSQPTRGAHIPTNEKLFF TGCGCCAGCAGTCAACCGACCCGTGGGGCCCATATTCCAACTAATGAAAAACTGTTTTTT
TRBJ2-1 - 13 - TRBV29-1 CSVQAVSYNEQFF TGCAGCGTCCAAGCGGTATCCTACAATGAGCAGTTCTTC
TRBJ2-7 - 16 - TRBV28 CASTTGVSPPPGEQYF TGTGCCAGCACCACGGGGGTGAGTCCCCCTCCTGGCGAGCAGTACTTC
TRBJ1-4 - 14 - TRBV19 CASSIWGRHEKLFF TGTGCCAGTAGTATTTGGGGGCGCCATGAAAAACTGTTTTTT
TRBJ2-3 TRBD1 16 - TRBV5-1 CASSADGTALADTQYF TGCGCCAGCAGCGCGGACGGGACAGCGCTAGCAGATACGCAGTATTTT
TRBJ2-2 - 13 - TRBV5-6 CASSFTRTGELFF TGTGCCAGCAGCTTTACGCGGACCGGGGAGCTGTTTTTT
TRBJ1-6 - 13 once TRBV25-1 CASRGVGNSPLHF TGTGCCAGCAGGGGAGTCGGGAATTCACCCCTCCACTTT
TRBJ2-3 TRBD2 16 - TRBV7-2 CASSLEVGGSIDTQYF TGTGCCAGCAGCTTAGAGGTGGGCGGGAGTATAGATACGCAGTATTTT
TRBJ1-4 - 15 - TRBV11-3 CASSLGAGTNEKLFF TGTGCCAGCAGCTTAGGGGCGGGCACTAATGAAAAACTGTTTTTT
TRBJ1-3 - 14 once TRBV19 CASSITGSGNTIYF TGTGCCAGTAGTATCACAGGCTCTGGAAACACCATATATTTT
TRBJ2-3 TRBD1 14 once TRBV29-1 CSVDSQGYTDTQYF TGCAGCGTTGATTCACAGGGGTACACAGATACGCAGTATTTT
TRBJ2-2 - 14 - TRBV6-6 CASSYSTGTGELFF TGTGCCAGCAGTTACTCGACTGGGACCGGGGAGCTGTTTTTT
TRBJ1-2 - 17 - TRBV4-1 CASSQDPIRGKGPGYTF TGCGCCAGCAGCCAAGATCCTATTAGGGGGAAAGGGCCTGGCTACACCTTC
TRBJ1-1 - 12 - TRBV5-6 CASSLTEGWAFF TGTGCCAGCAGCCTCACGGAGGGGTGGGCTTTCTTT
TRBJ2-7 TRBD1 11 - TRBV29-1 CSVVAGTGRYF TGCAGCGTGGTTGCCGGGACAGGGCGGTACTTC
TRBJ2-1 - 15 - TRBV7-2 CASTLLGTSYNEQFF TGTGCCAGCACCCTGCTGGGGACTTCTTACAATGAGCAGTTCTTC
TRBJ1-6 - 15 - TRBV28 CASSSPTTGSSPLHF TGTGCCAGCAGTTCCCCTACTACAGGGAGTTCACCCCTCCACTTT
TRBJ2-7 TRBD1 14 - TRBV5-4 CASSWGTGNYEQYF TGTGCCAGCAGCTGGGGGACAGGGAACTACGAGCAGTACTTC
TRBJ1-1 - 14 - TRBV7-2 CASSVGTSNTEAFF TGTGCCAGCAGCGTCGGGACATCGAACACTGAAGCTTTCTTT
TRBJ2-7 - 16 - TRBV11-3 CASSLLGGGFTYEQYF TGTGCCAGCAGTCTCTTGGGAGGGGGATTCACCTACGAGCAGTACTTC
TRBJ2-3 - 15 few TRBV7-2 CASSPSGTSTDTQYF TGTGCCAGCAGTCCCTCCGGGACTAGCACAGATACGCAGTATTTT
TRBJ2-3 TRBD1 18 - TRBV11-2 CASSLVRGGRASTDTQYF TGTGCCAGCAGCTTAGTTCGAGGGGGCAGAGCTAGCACAGATACGCAGTATTTT